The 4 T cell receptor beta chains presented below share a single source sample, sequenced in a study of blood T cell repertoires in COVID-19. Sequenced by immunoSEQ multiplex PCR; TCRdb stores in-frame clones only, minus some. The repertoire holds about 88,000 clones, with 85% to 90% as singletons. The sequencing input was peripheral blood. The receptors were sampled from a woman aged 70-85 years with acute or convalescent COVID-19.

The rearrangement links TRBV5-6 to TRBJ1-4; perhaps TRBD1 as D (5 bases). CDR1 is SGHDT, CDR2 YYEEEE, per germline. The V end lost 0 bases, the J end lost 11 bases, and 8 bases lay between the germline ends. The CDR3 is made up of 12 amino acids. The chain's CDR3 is CASSLAGRKLFF. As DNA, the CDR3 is TGTGCCAGCAGCTTGGCAGGGAGGAAACTGTTTTTT.

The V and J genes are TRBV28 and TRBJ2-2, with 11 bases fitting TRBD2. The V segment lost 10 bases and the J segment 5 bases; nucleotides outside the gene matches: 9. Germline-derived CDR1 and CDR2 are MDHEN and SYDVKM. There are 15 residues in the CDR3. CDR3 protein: CATLAGGPRTGELFF. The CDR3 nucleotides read TGTGCCACATTAGCGGGGGGGCCACGGACCGGGGAGCTGTTTTTT.

CDR3 nucleotides: TGTGCCATCAGTGAGTCGCGACAGGGGGACAATGAGCAGTTCTTC. As protein: CAISESRQGDNEQFF. This sequence joins TRBV10-3 and TRBJ2-1; 9 bases are shared with TRBD1. The junction had 2 bases not matched to a gene; V was cut back by 0 bases and J by 5 bases. Germline CDR1 reads ENHRY; CDR2 reads SYGVKD. This CDR3 region has 15 residues.

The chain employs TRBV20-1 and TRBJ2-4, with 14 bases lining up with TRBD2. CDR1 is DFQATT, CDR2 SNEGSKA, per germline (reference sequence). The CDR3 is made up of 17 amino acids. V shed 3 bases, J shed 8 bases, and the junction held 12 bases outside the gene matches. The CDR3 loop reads CSASMRTSGGLLDIQYF. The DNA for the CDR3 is TGCAGTGCTAGTATGCGGACTAGCGGGGGGCTTCTGGACATTCAGTACTTC.